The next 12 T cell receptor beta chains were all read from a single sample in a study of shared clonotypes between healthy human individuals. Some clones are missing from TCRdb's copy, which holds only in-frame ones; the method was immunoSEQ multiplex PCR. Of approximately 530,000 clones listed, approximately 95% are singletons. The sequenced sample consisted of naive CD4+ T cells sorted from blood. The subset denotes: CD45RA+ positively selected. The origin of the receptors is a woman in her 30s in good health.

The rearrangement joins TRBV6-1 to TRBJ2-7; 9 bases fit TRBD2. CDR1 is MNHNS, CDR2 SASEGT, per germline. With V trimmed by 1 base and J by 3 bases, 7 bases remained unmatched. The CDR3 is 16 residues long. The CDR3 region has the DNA TGTGCCAGCAGTGAAGACGGGCTAGCGGGACTCTACGAGCAGTACTTC. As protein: CASSEDGLAGLYEQYF.

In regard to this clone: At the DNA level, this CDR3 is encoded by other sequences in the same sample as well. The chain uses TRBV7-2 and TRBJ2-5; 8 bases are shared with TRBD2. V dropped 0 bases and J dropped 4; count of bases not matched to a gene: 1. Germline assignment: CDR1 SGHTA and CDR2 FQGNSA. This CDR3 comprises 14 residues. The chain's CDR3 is CASSLAGRGETQYF. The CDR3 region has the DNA TGTGCCAGCAGCTTAGCCGGGAGGGGAGAGACCCAGTACTTC.

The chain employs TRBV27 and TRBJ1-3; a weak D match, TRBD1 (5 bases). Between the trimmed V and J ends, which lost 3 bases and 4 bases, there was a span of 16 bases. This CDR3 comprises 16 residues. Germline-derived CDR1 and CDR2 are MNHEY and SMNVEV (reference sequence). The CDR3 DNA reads TGTGCCAGCAGTTTGCTCCACCCGACAGCCGGAAACACCATATATTTT. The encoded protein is CASSLLHPTAGNTIYF.

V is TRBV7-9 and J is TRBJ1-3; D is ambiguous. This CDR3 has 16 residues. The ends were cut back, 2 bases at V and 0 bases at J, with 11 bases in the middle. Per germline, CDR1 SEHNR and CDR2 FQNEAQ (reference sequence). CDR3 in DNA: TGTGCCAGCAGCTTATTTGCGGCCAGCTCTGGAAACACCATATATTTT. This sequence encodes CASSLFAASSGNTIYF.

The DNA for the CDR3 is TGTGCCAGCAGATCGACAGGGGTTAACACTGAAGCTTTCTTT. This gives the protein CASRSTGVNTEAFF. V and J are TRBV2 and TRBJ1-1; TRBD1 aligns across 8 bases. The CDR3 totals 14 residues. Per germline, CDR1 SNHLY and CDR2 FYNNEI. Trimming at V came to 6 bases and at J to 2 bases, leaving 5 bases not matched to a gene.

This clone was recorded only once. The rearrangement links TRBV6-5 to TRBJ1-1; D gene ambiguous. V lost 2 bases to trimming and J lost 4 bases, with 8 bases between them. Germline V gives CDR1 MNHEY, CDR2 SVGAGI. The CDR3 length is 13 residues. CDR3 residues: CASSYIRSTEAFF. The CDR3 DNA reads TGTGCCAGCAGTTACATAAGAAGCACTGAAGCTTTCTTT.

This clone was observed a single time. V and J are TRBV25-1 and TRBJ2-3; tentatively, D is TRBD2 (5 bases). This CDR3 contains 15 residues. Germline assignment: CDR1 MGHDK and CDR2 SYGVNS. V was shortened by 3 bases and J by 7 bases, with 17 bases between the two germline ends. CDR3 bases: TGTGCCAGCAGTGATGTGGACGGGGTTTGGAATACGCAGTATTTT. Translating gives CASSDVDGVWNTQYF.

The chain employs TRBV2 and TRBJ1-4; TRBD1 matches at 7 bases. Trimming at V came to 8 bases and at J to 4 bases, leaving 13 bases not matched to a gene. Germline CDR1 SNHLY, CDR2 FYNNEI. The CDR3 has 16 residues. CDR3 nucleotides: TGTGCCAGCCAGACGGGAGGGACAGTCCTTAATGAAAAACTGTTTTTT. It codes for CASQTGGTVLNEKLFF.

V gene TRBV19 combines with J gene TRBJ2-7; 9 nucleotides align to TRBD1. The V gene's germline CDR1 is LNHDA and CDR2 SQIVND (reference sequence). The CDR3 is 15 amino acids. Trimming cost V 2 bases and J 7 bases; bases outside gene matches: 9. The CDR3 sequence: CASSIFGTGKQEQYF. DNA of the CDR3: TGTGCCAGTAGTATATTCGGGACAGGGAAGCAAGAGCAGTACTTC.

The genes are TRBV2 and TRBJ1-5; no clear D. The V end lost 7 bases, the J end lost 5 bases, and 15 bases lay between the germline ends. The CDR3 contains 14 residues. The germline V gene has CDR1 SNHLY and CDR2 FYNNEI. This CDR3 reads CASNQQGQDQPQHF. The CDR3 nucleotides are TGTGCCAGCAATCAACAAGGTCAGGATCAGCCCCAGCATTTT.

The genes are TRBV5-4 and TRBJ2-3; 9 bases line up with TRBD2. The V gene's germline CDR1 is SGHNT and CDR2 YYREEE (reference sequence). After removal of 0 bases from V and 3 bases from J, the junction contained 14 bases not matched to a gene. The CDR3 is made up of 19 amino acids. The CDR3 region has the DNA TGTGCCAGCAGCTTGGCTTACGTAGCGGGAGTGGGGGGTACAGATACGCAGTATTTT. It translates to CASSLAYVAGVGGTDTQYF.

The CDR3 region has the DNA TGTGCCAGCAGCCCCGGACAGGTGAACACTGAAGCTTTCTTT. Protein product: CASSPGQVNTEAFF. The chain links TRBV28 to TRBJ1-1, with 7 bases lining up with TRBD1. V lost 6 bases, J lost 0 bases, and 4 bases stayed unmatched. The CDR3 contains 14 residues. CDR1 MDHEN and CDR2 SYDVKM come from the germline V gene. The variable domain in full, with the rest retrieved from reference TRBV28 and TRBJ1-1, is DVKVTQSSRYLVKRTGEKVFLECVQDMDHENMFWYRQDPGLGLRLIYFSYDVKMKEKGDIPEGYSVSREKKERFSLILESASTNQTSMYLCASSPGQVNTEAFFGQGTRLTVV.